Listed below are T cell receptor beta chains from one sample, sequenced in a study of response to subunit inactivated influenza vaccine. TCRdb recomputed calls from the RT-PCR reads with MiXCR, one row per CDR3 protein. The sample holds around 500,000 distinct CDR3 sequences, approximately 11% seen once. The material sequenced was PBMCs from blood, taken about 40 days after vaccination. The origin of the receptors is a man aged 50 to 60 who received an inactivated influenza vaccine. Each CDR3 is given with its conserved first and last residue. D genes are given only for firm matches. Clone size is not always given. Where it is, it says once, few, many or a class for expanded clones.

CDR3nt: TGTGCCAGCAAGTCGGCAGGGACTGGCCAGCCCCAGCATTTT
CDR3aa: CASKSAGTGQPQHF
len: 14
abundance: NA
v_gene: TRBV7-2
j_gene: TRBJ1-5
d_gene: NA

CDR3nt: TGTGCCAGCTCACCGACTAGCGGGAGGGGTGAGCAGTACTTC
CDR3aa: CASSPTSGRGEQYF
len: 14
abundance: NA
v_gene: TRBV18
j_gene: TRBJ2-7
d_gene: TRBD2

CDR3nt: TGTGCCAGCTCACCACCCGGGACGCCCCTGCAGTGCTTC
CDR3aa: CASSPPGTPLQCF
len: 13
abundance: NA
v_gene: TRBV18
j_gene: TRBJ2-1
d_gene: NA

CDR3nt: TGCAGTGCTAGAGCCGGGGGGGCATTAGATACGCAGTATTTT
CDR3aa: CSARAGGALDTQYF
len: 14
abundance: NA
v_gene: TRBV20-1
j_gene: TRBJ2-3
d_gene: TRBD2

CDR3nt: TGTGCCAGCAGCTTAGTACGCGGACCCAGTGAGCAGTTCTTC
CDR3aa: CASSLVRGPSEQFF
len: 14
abundance: NA
v_gene: TRBV11-2
j_gene: TRBJ2-1
d_gene: NA

CDR3nt: TGTGCCAGCAGCCGACGGGGCCCGCCAGATACGCAGTATTTT
CDR3aa: CASSRRGPPDTQYF
len: 14
abundance: many
v_gene: TRBV12-3/TRBV12-4
j_gene: TRBJ2-3
d_gene: NA

CDR3nt: TGCAGTTCTGTCGGGAGCCAAGAGACCCAGTACTTC
CDR3aa: CSSVGSQETQYF
len: 12
abundance: NA
v_gene: TRBV20-1
j_gene: TRBJ2-5
d_gene: NA

CDR3nt: TGCGCCAGCAGCTTGGTTCGGAACACTGAAGCTTTCTTT
CDR3aa: CASSLVRNTEAFF
len: 13
abundance: many
v_gene: TRBV7-2
j_gene: TRBJ1-1
d_gene: NA

CDR3nt: TGTGCCAGCAGTCCCGGGACAGGGGGCATGGAGACCCAGTACTTC
CDR3aa: CASSPGTGGMETQYF
len: 15
abundance: few
v_gene: TRBV27
j_gene: TRBJ2-5
d_gene: TRBD1

CDR3nt: TGTGCCATCAGTGAGTCAGATGAAAAACTGTTTTTT
CDR3aa: CAISESDEKLFF
len: 12
abundance: NA
v_gene: TRBV10-3
j_gene: TRBJ1-4
d_gene: NA

CDR3nt: TGCAGTGCTAGATTCCTAGCGGGGGGCCCTAGCACAGATACGCAGTATTTT
CDR3aa: CSARFLAGGPSTDTQYF
len: 17
abundance: NA
v_gene: TRBV20-1
j_gene: TRBJ2-3
d_gene: TRBD2

CDR3nt: TGCAGTGCTAGAGCCTCGACAAAGGATGAGCAGTTCTTC
CDR3aa: CSARASTKDEQFF
len: 13
abundance: few
v_gene: TRBV20-1
j_gene: TRBJ2-1
d_gene: NA

CDR3nt: TGTGCCAGCAGCCAAGATAGGATAGGAGCTTTCTTT
CDR3aa: CASSQDRIGAFF
len: 12
abundance: few
v_gene: TRBV14
j_gene: TRBJ1-1
d_gene: NA

CDR3nt: TGTGCCAGCAGCCAAGAGGCGCGGGGGGGCTACAATGAGCAGTTCTTC
CDR3aa: CASSQEARGGYNEQFF
len: 16
abundance: NA
v_gene: TRBV3-1
j_gene: TRBJ2-1
d_gene: TRBD2

CDR3nt: TGCAGTGCTAGAGATCTACGAGCAGGTGGCGAGCAGTACTTC
CDR3aa: CSARDLRAGGEQYF
len: 14
abundance: many
v_gene: TRBV20-1
j_gene: TRBJ2-7
d_gene: NA

CDR3nt: TGTGCCAGCAGTTTTTTCGATTCTGGGGGAGGACTGGCAGATACGCAGTATTTT
CDR3aa: CASSFFDSGGGLADTQYF
len: 18
abundance: few
v_gene: TRBV12-3/TRBV12-4
j_gene: TRBJ2-3
d_gene: NA

CDR3nt: TGTGCCAGCGGGATAGGACAAATCTACGAGCAGTACTTC
CDR3aa: CASGIGQIYEQYF
len: 13
abundance: NA
v_gene: TRBV2
j_gene: TRBJ2-7
d_gene: NA

CDR3nt: TGTGCCAGCAGTTCCCCGACAGGGAGATTCTACGAGCAGTACTTC
CDR3aa: CASSSPTGRFYEQYF
len: 15
abundance: few
v_gene: TRBV6-2/TRBV6-3
j_gene: TRBJ2-7
d_gene: TRBD1

CDR3nt: TGCAGTGCCTTCAGGAGATCTAACTATGGCTACACCTTC
CDR3aa: CSAFRRSNYGYTF
len: 13
abundance: many
v_gene: TRBV20-1
j_gene: TRBJ1-2
d_gene: NA

CDR3nt: TGTGCCAGCAGTCACCCTCCAGCGGGGGACATTCAGTACTTC
CDR3aa: CASSHPPAGDIQYF
len: 14
abundance: few
v_gene: TRBV6-5
j_gene: TRBJ2-4
d_gene: TRBD2

CDR3nt: TGTGCCAGCAGCCAAGATCTTACAGCGGGAGTATACAATGAGCAGTTCTTC
CDR3aa: CASSQDLTAGVYNEQFF
len: 17
abundance: few
v_gene: TRBV3-1
j_gene: TRBJ2-1
d_gene: TRBD2

CDR3nt: TGTGCCGTACGGACAGGCGAGGAGACCCAGTACTTC
CDR3aa: CAVRTGEETQYF
len: 12
abundance: NA
v_gene: TRBV6-6
j_gene: TRBJ2-5
d_gene: TRBD1

CDR3nt: TGCGCCAGCAGCCAAGGCGAGCGGGGTGCCTCCTACGAGCAGTACTTC
CDR3aa: CASSQGERGASYEQYF
len: 16
abundance: NA
v_gene: TRBV4-1
j_gene: TRBJ2-7
d_gene: TRBD2

CDR3nt: TGTGCCAGCAGCCCCAGCGTCCTAGCGGGAGGTGTTAATGAGCAGTTCTTC
CDR3aa: CASSPSVLAGGVNEQFF
len: 17
abundance: NA
v_gene: TRBV7-6
j_gene: TRBJ2-1
d_gene: TRBD2

CDR3nt: TGTGCCAGCAGCCCGGACAGGTTATCCTACAATGAGCAGTTCTTC
CDR3aa: CASSPDRLSYNEQFF
len: 15
abundance: many
v_gene: TRBV7-8
j_gene: TRBJ2-1
d_gene: TRBD1

CDR3nt: TGTGCCAGCACCCGGGGGGGAGGGTCCGCGACCCAGTACTTC
CDR3aa: CASTRGGGSATQYF
len: 14
abundance: many
v_gene: TRBV7-2
j_gene: TRBJ2-5
d_gene: TRBD2

CDR3nt: TGCGCCAGCAGCCTCGTCACCGGCGTCGGGGGGTACCAAGAGACCCAGTACTTC
CDR3aa: CASSLVTGVGGYQETQYF
len: 18
abundance: NA
v_gene: TRBV4-1
j_gene: TRBJ2-5
d_gene: TRBD2

CDR3nt: TGCGCCAGCAGCATCGGGGGGGTCACAGATACGCAGTATTTT
CDR3aa: CASSIGGVTDTQYF
len: 14
abundance: NA
v_gene: TRBV5-1
j_gene: TRBJ2-3
d_gene: TRBD2

CDR3nt: TGTGCCAGCAGTCGGGGACAGGGGAGGATTCAAGAGACCCAGTACTTC
CDR3aa: CASSRGQGRIQETQYF
len: 16
abundance: few
v_gene: TRBV27
j_gene: TRBJ2-5
d_gene: TRBD1

CDR3nt: TGTGCCAGCAGCTGGCGCACAGATACGCAGTATTTT
CDR3aa: CASSWRTDTQYF
len: 12
abundance: many
v_gene: TRBV7-9
j_gene: TRBJ2-3
d_gene: NA

CDR3nt: TGCAGCGTGGGGTCCAGGGGCAATCAGCCCCAGCATTTT
CDR3aa: CSVGSRGNQPQHF
len: 13
abundance: few
v_gene: TRBV29-1
j_gene: TRBJ1-5
d_gene: NA

CDR3nt: TGTGCCAGCAGCCAGGCTCAGGGGTTTATCTACGAGCAGTACTTC
CDR3aa: CASSQAQGFIYEQYF
len: 15
abundance: NA
v_gene: TRBV5-8
j_gene: TRBJ2-7
d_gene: NA

CDR3nt: TGTGCCAGCGGCCAAACTGAGGGGCGGCGTACGCAGTATTTT
CDR3aa: CASGQTEGRRTQYF
len: 14
abundance: NA
v_gene: TRBV6-1
j_gene: TRBJ2-3
d_gene: NA

CDR3nt: TGTGCTAGCAGCTTAGGGACCACACCGACCCAGTACTTC
CDR3aa: CASSLGTTPTQYF
len: 13
abundance: NA
v_gene: TRBV7-7
j_gene: TRBJ2-5
d_gene: NA

CDR3nt: TGTGCCAGCAGCTTAGGGGACAGGACAATGGGGGAGACCCAGTACTTC
CDR3aa: CASSLGDRTMGETQYF
len: 16
abundance: few
v_gene: TRBV7-2
j_gene: TRBJ2-5
d_gene: TRBD1

CDR3nt: TGTGCCAGCAGCAACCTACGGACTAGCGGAGCCTACGAGCAGTACTTC
CDR3aa: CASSNLRTSGAYEQYF
len: 16
abundance: many
v_gene: TRBV5-5
j_gene: TRBJ2-7
d_gene: TRBD2

CDR3nt: TGTGCCAGCAGCCTGCGAGGGACTAGCGGGGCAGAGACCCAGTACTTC
CDR3aa: CASSLRGTSGAETQYF
len: 16
abundance: NA
v_gene: TRBV6-1
j_gene: TRBJ2-5
d_gene: TRBD2

CDR3nt: TGTGCCAGCAGTTTAAGGCGGGCCCGGTACGAGCAGTACTTC
CDR3aa: CASSLRRARYEQYF
len: 14
abundance: few
v_gene: TRBV12-3/TRBV12-4
j_gene: TRBJ2-7
d_gene: NA

CDR3nt: TGTGCCACCAGTGATTTGAACAGCAGAAATGAGCAGTTCTTC
CDR3aa: CATSDLNSRNEQFF
len: 14
abundance: NA
v_gene: TRBV24-1
j_gene: TRBJ2-1
d_gene: NA

CDR3nt: TGCAGTGCCCCGGACGTTCTGGGTAACACCTTC
CDR3aa: CSAPDVLGNTF
len: 11
abundance: NA
v_gene: TRBV20-1
j_gene: TRBJ1-2
d_gene: NA

CDR3nt: TGTGCCAGCAGTTACGGACGGGGGGTCACAGATACGCAGTATTTT
CDR3aa: CASSYGRGVTDTQYF
len: 15
abundance: many
v_gene: TRBV6-5
j_gene: TRBJ2-3
d_gene: TRBD2

CDR3nt: TGTGCCAGCAGCCCCTCCCCACAGGGGAGCCAGCCCCAGCATTTT
CDR3aa: CASSPSPQGSQPQHF
len: 15
abundance: many
v_gene: TRBV12-3/TRBV12-4
j_gene: TRBJ1-5
d_gene: TRBD1

CDR3nt: TGCAGTGCTAGAGAAACAATCTACGAGCAGTACTTC
CDR3aa: CSARETIYEQYF
len: 12
abundance: NA
v_gene: TRBV20-1
j_gene: TRBJ2-7
d_gene: NA

CDR3nt: TGTGCCAGCAGGAGGGTACCCGGGGACACCATATATTTT
CDR3aa: CASRRVPGDTIYF
len: 13
abundance: many
v_gene: TRBV12-3/TRBV12-4
j_gene: TRBJ1-3
d_gene: NA

CDR3nt: TGTGCCAGCAGCTTAGTGCCCGGGATGGGAGATACGCAGTATTTT
CDR3aa: CASSLVPGMGDTQYF
len: 15
abundance: NA
v_gene: TRBV7-9
j_gene: TRBJ2-3
d_gene: NA

CDR3nt: TGTGCCAGCAGCTTCCTCCCGGGACAGGGGGAGACCCAGTACTTC
CDR3aa: CASSFLPGQGETQYF
len: 15
abundance: NA
v_gene: TRBV7-8
j_gene: TRBJ2-5
d_gene: TRBD1

CDR3nt: TGTGCCATCAGTGCCGGACAGGGGGCCTATGGCTACACCTTC
CDR3aa: CAISAGQGAYGYTF
len: 14
abundance: few
v_gene: TRBV10-3
j_gene: TRBJ1-2
d_gene: TRBD1

CDR3nt: TGTGCCAGCAGTTATTCTCCCGTTGGGGTTAATGAGCAGTTCTTC
CDR3aa: CASSYSPVGVNEQFF
len: 15
abundance: few
v_gene: TRBV6-5
j_gene: TRBJ2-1
d_gene: NA

CDR3nt: TGTGCCAGCAGGGGGACAGGGGGGGCCTACGAGCAGTACTTC
CDR3aa: CASRGTGGAYEQYF
len: 14
abundance: few
v_gene: TRBV2
j_gene: TRBJ2-7
d_gene: TRBD1

CDR3nt: TGTGCCATCAGTGAGGGACTAGTCGACGAGCAGTACTTC
CDR3aa: CAISEGLVDEQYF
len: 13
abundance: few
v_gene: TRBV10-3
j_gene: TRBJ2-7
d_gene: TRBD2

CDR3nt: TGTGCCAGCCGGGACAGGGGGCTCTGGGAGACCCAGTACTTC
CDR3aa: CASRDRGLWETQYF
len: 14
abundance: NA
v_gene: TRBV28
j_gene: TRBJ2-5
d_gene: TRBD1

CDR3nt: TGTGCCAGCAGCGTGTCCGGGACTTCGAACACCGGGGAGCTGTTTTTT
CDR3aa: CASSVSGTSNTGELFF
len: 16
abundance: NA
v_gene: TRBV7-9
j_gene: TRBJ2-2
d_gene: NA

CDR3nt: TGTGCCAGCAGTTTCCTCCCGTCGAGCAGGGAAATTAGAAGCTCCTATAATTCACCCCTCCACTTT
CDR3aa: CASSFLPSSREIRSSYNSPLHF
len: 22
abundance: few
v_gene: TRBV28
j_gene: TRBJ1-6
d_gene: NA

CDR3nt: TGTGCCAGCATCTCGGAGCGGGACAGCTCATTCTCCTACGAGCAGTACTTC
CDR3aa: CASISERDSSFSYEQYF
len: 17
abundance: NA
v_gene: TRBV6-2/TRBV6-3
j_gene: TRBJ2-7
d_gene: NA

CDR3nt: TGTGCCAGCAGTGTCGGAAGCGGGGGGTTCCTTGAGACCCAGTACTTC
CDR3aa: CASSVGSGGFLETQYF
len: 16
abundance: many
v_gene: TRBV6-1
j_gene: TRBJ2-5
d_gene: TRBD2

CDR3nt: TGTGCCAGCTCACCACTACAGGGGTCGTACCAAGAGACCCAGTACTTC
CDR3aa: CASSPLQGSYQETQYF
len: 16
abundance: NA
v_gene: TRBV18
j_gene: TRBJ2-5
d_gene: TRBD1

CDR3nt: TGTGCCAGCAGCCGATCCCTGGGACTAGCGGGCAGCTCCTACAATGAGCAGTTCTTC
CDR3aa: CASSRSLGLAGSSYNEQFF
len: 19
abundance: NA
v_gene: TRBV11-1
j_gene: TRBJ2-1
d_gene: TRBD2